This entry lists 13 T cell receptor beta chains sequenced from one sample in a study of blood T cell repertoires in COVID-19. The method was immunoSEQ multiplex PCR; TCRdb's version includes in-frame clones alone and lacks a portion of them. The table records under 400,000 clones, 90% of them present only once. Specimen: peripheral blood. These receptors were collected from a man younger than 30 with active or convalescent COVID-19.

This chain joins TRBV6-5 and TRBJ2-7; 10 nucleotides match TRBD1. Germline lookup yields CDR1 MNHEY and CDR2 SVGAGI. The CDR3 sequence is 16 residues long. V gave up 1 base and J gave up 0 bases; unmatched junction bases: 3. Written as DNA, the CDR3 is TGTGCCAGCAGTTACTGGGGACAGGGGCCCTCCTACGAGCAGTACTTC. It specifies CASSYWGQGPSYEQYF.

The genes are TRBV5-1 and TRBJ2-5; D uncertain. V lost 7 bases and J lost 1, with 11 bases in between. Germline CDR1 SGHRS, CDR2 YFSETQ. The CDR3 is 13 residues long. The CDR3 bases are TGCGCCAGCTCACGATGGGCCCAAGAGACCCAGTACTTC. Translated: CASSRWAQETQYF.

About this clone: In the same sample, other DNA sequences code for this CDR3. This sequence joins TRBV27 and TRBJ2-7; possibly TRBD1 for D (6 bases). CDR1 is MNHEY, CDR2 SMNVEV, per germline (reference sequence). The CDR3 is made up of 13 amino acids. Trimming took 5 bases from V and 3 from J, leaving 11 bases between them. DNA of the CDR3: TGTGCCAGCAGTCTCACAGGGTACTACGAGCAGTACTTC. Amino acids: CASSLTGYYEQYF.

The count of this clone is one. The CDR3 DNA reads TGTGCCAGCAGTGACTGGGGGACAGGGGCGATGAACACTGAAGCTTTCTTT. Its protein product is CASSDWGTGAMNTEAFF. The chain joins TRBV2 to TRBJ1-1; TRBD1 matches 10 bases. V dropped 3 bases and J dropped 0; count of bases not matched to a gene: 7. Germline-derived CDR1 and CDR2 are SNHLY and FYNNEI. The CDR3 loop spans 17 amino acids.

The chain uses TRBV15 and TRBJ2-1; 8 bases match TRBD1. Germline trimming cut 1 base from V and 9 bases from J; bases unmatched to any gene: 5. The CDR3 has 14 residues. The germline V gene has CDR1 LNHNV and CDR2 YYDKDF (reference sequence). The CDR3 sequence is CATSRGTGPSEQFF. Here the CDR3 DNA reads TGTGCCACCAGCAGAGGGACAGGGCCCAGTGAGCAGTTCTTC.

This chain connects TRBV10-3 to TRBJ2-3; a weak D match, TRBD2 (7 bases). Germline V gene sequence: CDR1 ENHRY, CDR2 SYGVKD. CDR3 size: 16 residues. V was cut by 2 bases and J by 4 bases, with 16 bases left in between. The CDR3 region is CAISETGRGISDTQYF. The CDR3 DNA follows: TGTGCCATCAGTGAGACAGGGCGGGGGATTTCAGATACGCAGTATTTT.

This clone was observed a single time. The chain uses TRBV3-1 (or the pseudogene TRBV3-2) and TRBJ2-4; no firm D call. There are 12 residues in the CDR3. V was trimmed by 1 base and J by 9 bases, leaving 7 bases between them. The germline CDR1 and CDR2 sequences are LGHDT and YNNKEL (reference sequence). The CDR3 reads CASSQGRSIQYF. DNA of the CDR3: TGTGCCAGCAGCCAAGGGCGGTCCATTCAGTACTTC.

The genes are TRBV5-1 and TRBJ1-3; D unresolved. V lost 6 bases, J lost 3 bases, and 10 bases lay in between. The CDR3 loop spans 13 amino acids. Germline loops: CDR1 SGHRS, CDR2 YFSETQ. This CDR3 reads CASTDGGGNTIYF. The CDR3 DNA is TGCGCCAGCACGGACGGAGGTGGAAACACCATATATTTT.

This sequence joins TRBV24-1 and TRBJ2-3; 11 bases fit TRBD1. There are 16 residues in the CDR3. CDR1 KGHDR and CDR2 SFDVKD come from the germline V gene. V lost 2 bases, J lost 2 bases, and 2 bases stayed unmatched. The CDR3 spells CATSDSGQGDTDTQYF. CDR3 sequence (DNA): TGTGCCACCAGTGATTCGGGACAGGGGGACACAGATACGCAGTATTTT.

The CDR3 DNA reads as TGTGCCAGCAGCGCGACAGGGGTTAGCTACAATGAGCAGTTCTTC. Its translation is CASSATGVSYNEQFF. The chain couples TRBV7-2 to TRBJ2-1, with 8 nucleotides matching TRBD1. The junction had 6 bases not matched to a gene; V was cut back by 5 bases and J by 3 bases. Germline loops: CDR1 SGHTA, CDR2 FQGNSA. The CDR3 runs to 15 residues.

The chain links TRBV20-1 to TRBJ1-2; D remains unclear. The CDR3 is made up of 13 amino acids. CDR1 is DFQATT, CDR2 SNEGSKA, per germline (reference sequence). Trimming stripped 3 bases from V and 4 bases from J, with 12 bases between. DNA for the CDR3: TGCAGTGCTAGTCAACGAACCGGCTATGGCTACACCTTC. This sequence encodes CSASQRTGYGYTF.

V usage is TRBV5-1 and J usage is TRBJ1-6; 8 bases agree with TRBD1. The germline V gene has CDR1 SGHRS and CDR2 YFSETQ. With 4 bases clipped from V and 4 bases from J, the junction kept 1 base outside the gene matches. The CDR3 consists of 14 residues. Written as DNA, the CDR3 is TGCGCCAGCAGCCGGACAGGGTATAATTCACCCCTCCACTTT. The encoded protein is CASSRTGYNSPLHF.

The chain employs TRBV7-9 and TRBJ1-2; 9 bases map to TRBD1. CDR1 and CDR2 from the germline V gene are SEHNR and FQNEAQ (reference sequence). Unmatched junction bases numbered 3, after V lost 4 bases and J lost 6 bases. CDR3 length: 13 residues. The CDR3 is CASSYGQGNGYTF. The CDR3 DNA reads TGTGCCAGCAGCTACGGACAGGGGAATGGCTACACCTTC.